The 18 T cell receptor beta chains given below trace back to one sample, sequenced in a study of blood T cell repertoires in COVID-19. The data were produced by immunoSEQ multiplex PCR, yet TCRdb's version contains in-frame clones alone and is incomplete. The sample lists 140,000 to 150,000 clones; over 80% were seen once. The sequenced sample consisted of PBMCs or T cells enriched from blood (not recorded which). The receptors stem from a woman aged 45-59 years who had been exposed to COVID-19.

V gene TRBV6-5 combines with J gene TRBJ1-2, with D possibly being TRBD1 (5 bases). Trimming removed 6 bases at V and 4 bases at J, with 9 bases between. CDR1 MNHEY and CDR2 SVGAGI come from the germline V gene. This CDR3 spans 12 amino acids. In DNA, the CDR3 is TGTGCCAGCAGGACAGAGCTCTATGGCTACACCTTC. Protein: CASRTELYGYTF.

The J gene is TRBJ2-6, the V gene TRBV5-1; 8 bases are a match to TRBD1. J lost 1 base, V lost 0 bases, and 6 bases had no gene match. The CDR3 sequence is 18 residues long. From germline, CDR1 is SGHRS and CDR2 YFSETQ. This CDR3 reads CASSLALTGVSGANVLTF. In DNA form, the CDR3 reads TGCGCCAGCAGCTTGGCTCTGACAGGGGTTTCTGGGGCCAACGTCCTGACTTTC.

The V call is TRBV19, the J call TRBJ2-2; 7 nucleotides align to TRBD2. The CDR3 extends over 12 amino acids. V shed 9 bases, J shed 6 bases, and the junction held 4 bases outside the gene matches. Germline CDR1 is LNHDA and CDR2 is SQIVND (reference sequence). CDR3 residues: CASAAGAGELFF. CDR3 coding DNA: TGTGCCAGCGCGGCGGGGGCCGGGGAGCTGTTTTTT.

J is TRBJ1-6 and V is TRBV6-2 or TRBV6-3; no clear D gene. Trimming removed 2 bases from V and 10 bases from J, with 12 bases in between. Germline V gene sequence: CDR1 MNHEY, CDR2 SVGEGT. The CDR3 is 14 residues long. The CDR3 protein is CASSYVGSGSPLHF. The CDR3 bases are TGTGCCAGCAGTTACGTGGGTAGCGGATCACCCCTCCACTTT.

The CDR3 DNA reads TGTGCCAGCAGCACTCCGGGACAGGGTATTGAGCAGTTCTTC. Residues: CASSTPGQGIEQFF. This rearrangement joins TRBV9 to TRBJ2-1, with TRBD1 identical over 9 bases. Germline V CDR1 and CDR2: SGDLS, YYNGEE. V dropped 4 bases and J dropped 9; count of bases not matched to a gene: 8. This CDR3 region has 14 residues.

The V and J genes are TRBV14 and TRBJ2-4, with a tentative D call TRBD2 (6 bases). The CDR3 is 14 amino acids. V lost 4 bases, J lost 8 bases, and 15 bases lay in between. In germline, CDR1 is SGHDN, CDR2 FVKESK. CDR3 residues: CASSLYGWGDIQYF. The DNA of the CDR3 is TGTGCCAGCAGCCTTTATGGATGGGGGGACATTCAGTACTTC.

V gene TRBV20-1 combines with J gene TRBJ2-5; D is possibly TRBD2 (6 bases). The CDR3 covers 14 residues. CDR1 is DFQATT and CDR2 is SNEGSKA in the germline V gene (reference sequence). V was trimmed by 3 bases and J by 6 bases, leaving 17 bases between them. The CDR3 sequence: CSASRATSTKTQYF. CDR3 sequence (DNA): TGCAGTGCTAGTAGGGCCACTAGCACGAAGACCCAGTACTTC.

This chain joins TRBV7-2 and TRBJ2-7; a possible D gene is TRBD1 (7 bases). The V end lost 4 bases, the J end lost 3 bases, and 16 bases lay between the germline ends. The CDR3 loop spans 15 amino acids. CDR1 SGHTA and CDR2 FQGNSA come from the germline V gene. CDR3 nucleotide sequence: TGTGCCAGCAGCTCAGGGGGAGCGGGCTTCTACGAGCAGTACTTC. It specifies CASSSGGAGFYEQYF. Drawing the rest from reference TRBV7-2 and TRBJ2-7, the complete variable domain is GAGVSQSPSNKVTEKGKDVELRCDPISGHTALYWYRQSLGQGLEFLIYFQGNSAPDKSGLPSDRFSAERTGGSVSTLTIQRTQQEDSAVYLCASSSGGAGFYEQYFGPGTRLTVT.

The CDR3 spells CASSLAQGAADTQYF. In DNA form, the CDR3 reads TGTGCCAGCAGCTTAGCCCAGGGGGCGGCAGATACGCAGTATTTT. The chain has TRBV7-9 and TRBJ2-3; TRBD1 aligns across 8 bases. CDR3 length: 15 amino acids. CDR1 and CDR2 (germline): SEHNR, FQNEAQ (reference sequence). J lost 4 bases, V lost 0 bases, and 3 bases had no gene match.

This clone appeared a few times. The chain is built from TRBV5-1 and TRBJ1-1; possible D gene TRBD1, 6 bases. Germline V lookup: CDR1 SGHRS, CDR2 YFSETQ. The CDR3 has 13 residues. V was shortened by 4 bases and J by 8 bases, with 15 bases between the two germline ends. The CDR3 region has the DNA TGCGCCAGCAGCCTACAGGGTATTCAGGAAGCTTTCTTT. The encoded protein is CASSLQGIQEAFF.

This chain joins TRBV27 and TRBJ1-5; no reliable D call. The V end lost 2 bases, the J end lost 5 bases, and 13 bases lay between the germline ends. CDR1 MNHEY and CDR2 SMNVEV come from the germline V gene (reference sequence). The CDR3 sequence is 15 residues long. CDR3 residues: CASSLIGQRDQPQHF. The CDR3 DNA sequence: TGTGCCAGCAGTTTAATTGGCCAACGGGATCAGCCCCAGCATTTT.

This chain links TRBV7-2 with TRBJ1-1; D gene uncertain. V was cut by 5 bases and J by 8 bases, with 12 bases left in between. The CDR3 extends over 12 amino acids. From germline, CDR1 is SGHTA and CDR2 FQGNSA. For the CDR3, the DNA is TGTGCCAGCAGCGTAAGACTATGGGAAGCTTTCTTT. This encodes CASSVRLWEAFF.

The chain is built from TRBV2 and TRBJ2-1; TRBD2 matches at 10 bases. V was pared by 5 bases and J by 6 bases, with 7 bases of the junction left unmatched. CDR3 length: 15 residues. Germline V gene lookup returns CDR1 SNHLY and CDR2 FYNNEI. CDR3 region: CASSRQAGGLNEQFF. CDR3 DNA: TGTGCCAGCAGTCGACAAGCGGGGGGGCTCAATGAGCAGTTCTTC. The full variable domain, rest sourced from reference TRBV2 and TRBJ2-1, is EPEVTQTPSHQVTQMGQEVILRCVPISNHLYFYWYRQILGQKVEFLVSFYNNEISEKSEIFDDQFSVERPDGSNFTLKIRSTKLEDSAMYFCASSRQAGGLNEQFFGPGTRLTVL.

This clone was found a few times. The V and J genes are TRBV5-1 and TRBJ1-6, with TRBD1 identical over 9 bases. The V gene end was trimmed by 4 bases and the J gene end by 5 bases; junction bases not matched to a gene: 7. The CDR3 consists of 16 residues. CDR1 is SGHRS, CDR2 YFSETQ, per germline. The CDR3 DNA is TGCGCCAGCAGCACCGGGACAGGGATTAATAATTCACCCCTCCACTTT. It specifies CASSTGTGINNSPLHF.

Worth noting for this clone: The sample has other DNA sequences that encode this CDR3 too. V usage is TRBV6-1 and J usage is TRBJ2-7, with a tentative D call TRBD1 (5 bases). With 2 bases removed from V and 4 bases from J, the gap between germline ends came to 6 bases. The CDR3 runs to 12 residues. The germline V gene has CDR1 MNHNS and CDR2 SASEGT. Here the CDR3 DNA reads TGTGCCAGCAGTGAACAGGGTTACGAGCAGTACTTC. This translates into CASSEQGYEQYF.

This clone was seen a single time. The chain uses TRBV5-6 and TRBJ2-7; 14 bases align to TRBD2. The CDR3 covers 14 residues. Germline V gene data show CDR1 as SGHDT and CDR2 as YYEEEE. Trimming took 1 base from V and 7 from J; bases not matched to a gene: 1. The CDR3 region is CASSLRTSGGEQYF. The CDR3 DNA follows: TGTGCCAGCAGCTTGAGGACTAGCGGGGGGGAGCAGTACTTC. Combining the CDR3 with reference TRBV5-6 and TRBJ2-7 gives the whole variable domain DAGVTQSPTHLIKTRGQQVTLRCSPKSGHDTVSWYQQALGQGPQFIFQYYEEEERQRGNFPDRFSGHQFPNYSSELNVNALLLGDSALYLCASSLRTSGGEQYFGPGTRLTVT.

V and J are TRBV27 and TRBJ2-5; D uncertain. CDR3 size: 13 residues. Trimming removed 4 bases at V and 2 bases at J, with 8 bases between. In germline, CDR1 is MNHEY, CDR2 SMNVEV (reference sequence). CDR3 sequence reads: CASSYEVQETQYF. As DNA, the CDR3 is TGTGCCAGCAGTTACGAGGTTCAAGAGACCCAGTACTTC.

The chain employs TRBV3-1 (or the pseudogene TRBV3-2) and TRBJ2-1; 10 bases are a match to TRBD2. This CDR3 is built from 16 residues. V lost 4 bases and J lost 0; bases outside the gene matches: 3. Germline CDR1 is LGHDT and CDR2 is YNNKEL (reference sequence). The CDR3 DNA reads as TGTGCCAGCAGCCCACTAGCGGGGAACTCCTACAATGAGCAGTTCTTC. Translating gives CASSPLAGNSYNEQFF.